This TCR beta chain was profiled in a study of technical replicates of blood from several donors (dated by TCRdb to about 2017). The junction shows trimming of 2 bases on V and 3 bases on J, and the gene matches do not reach 0 bases of it. Via the germline V gene, CDR1 is SGHTA and CDR2 FQGTGA. The CDR3 numbers 14 residues from cysteine through phenylalanine. Only the CDR3 DNA is retained, 42 bases long and in frame from the first base. The library was prepared using the immunoSEQ multiplex PCR assay. Imported from immuneACCESS, the table was reduced by TCRdb to in-frame sequences with V and J called. These copies leave out some clones; in studies compared against another copy, an unresolved V gene accounts for under half, and the cause of the remainder is not known. The sample contains roughly 92,000 clones, about 95% of them found a single time. The ten largest account for around 0.3% of the sample.

With respect to this clone: The target of this receptor is not known. No base qualities exist here, and no much larger clone lies one base off it. Other DNA sequences within the sample encode an identical CDR3.

This chain is built from TRBV7-3 and TRBJ2-1, and TRBD2 aligns with 8 junction nucleotides. The material sequenced was T cells isolated from PBMCs. The sequence was collected from a human donor in good health. The encoded CDR3 is CASSLAGGYNEQFF. The DNA sequence is TGTGCCAGCAGCTTAGCGGGAGGCTACAATGAGCAGTTCTTC.